This T cell receptor (beta chain) was retrieved from a study of OX40 agonist ivuxolimab in advanced cancers. The germline CDR1 and CDR2 sequences are SGDLS and YYNGEE. This CDR3 spans 14 amino acids. Germline trimming cut 3 bases from V and 7 bases from J; bases unmatched to any gene: 4. Clones were sequenced by immunoSEQ multiplex PCR, and TCRdb holds only the in-frame ones, with some missing. The sample has about 57,000 clones, roughly four fifths seen once. The chain is built from TRBV9 and TRBJ1-6; 7 nucleotides line up with TRBD1. The source of this sequence is an adult with an advanced solid tumor such as melanoma, head and neck, liver or kidney cancer. The sequences come from CD4+ or CD8+ T cells sorted from blood, collected in a trial of the OX40 agonist ivuxolimab. This CDR3 reads CASSEGQWNSPLHF. CDR3 nucleotide sequence: TGTGCCAGCAGCGAGGGACAGTGGAATTCACCCCTCCACTTT.